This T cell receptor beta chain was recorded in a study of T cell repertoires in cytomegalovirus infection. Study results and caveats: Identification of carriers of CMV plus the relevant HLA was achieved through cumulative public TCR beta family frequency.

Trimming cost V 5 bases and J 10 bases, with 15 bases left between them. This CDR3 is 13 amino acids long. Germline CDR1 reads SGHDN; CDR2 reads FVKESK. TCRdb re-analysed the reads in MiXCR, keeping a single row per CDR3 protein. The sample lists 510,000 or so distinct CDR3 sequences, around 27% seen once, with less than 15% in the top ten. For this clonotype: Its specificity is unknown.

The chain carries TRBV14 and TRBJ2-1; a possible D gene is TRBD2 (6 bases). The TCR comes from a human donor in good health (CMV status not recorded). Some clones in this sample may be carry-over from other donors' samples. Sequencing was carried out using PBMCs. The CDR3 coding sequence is TGTGCCAGCAGCTCGCGACTAGTCCGCGAGCAGTTCTTC. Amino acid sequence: CASSSRLVREQFF.